Reported below is one T cell receptor (beta chain). Its target is unknown. Researchers divided each subset's genomic DNA evenly across several immunoSEQ plates. The table came from immunoSEQ multiplex PCR; TCRdb's copy has only in-frame clones and leaves some out. The sample has millions of clones, just under 95% seen once. CD45RO-negative CD8 cells positively selected for CCR7 made up the naive population, which excluded terminally differentiated effector memory CD45RA+ cells. These data are taken from a study of shared clonotypes between healthy human individuals. Looking at the study overall: CD4 naive cells filled three plates per donor, CD4 memory three, CD8 naive two and CD8 memory one.

Germline CDR1 and CDR2: MNHNY and SVGAGI (reference sequence). There are 16 residues in the CDR3. V lost 6 bases and J lost 3, with 21 bases in between. Study-level results: Rarefaction exposed incomplete sorted-subset sequencing despite large depth. Compared with memory subsets, naive subsets generally had larger estimated richness.

The chain employs TRBV6-6 and TRBJ2-7, with D tentatively TRBD1 or TRBD2 (5 bases each). This receptor was identified in a man in his late teens or twenties in good health. Input material: naive CD8+ T cells sorted from blood. The chain's CDR3 is CASRYPTGGEGYEQYF. CDR3 DNA sequence: TGTGCCAGCAGATATCCAACTGGGGGAGAAGGCTACGAGCAGTACTTC.